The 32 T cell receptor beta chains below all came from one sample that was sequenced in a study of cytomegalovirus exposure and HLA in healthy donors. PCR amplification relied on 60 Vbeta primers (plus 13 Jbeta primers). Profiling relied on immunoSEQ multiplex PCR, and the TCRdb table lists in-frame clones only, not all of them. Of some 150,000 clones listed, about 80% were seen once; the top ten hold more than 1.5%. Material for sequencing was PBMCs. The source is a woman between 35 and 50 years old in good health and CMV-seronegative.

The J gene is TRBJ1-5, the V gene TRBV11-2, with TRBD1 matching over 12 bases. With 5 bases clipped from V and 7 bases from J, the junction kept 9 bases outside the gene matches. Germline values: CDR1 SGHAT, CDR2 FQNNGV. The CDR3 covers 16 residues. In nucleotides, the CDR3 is TGTGCCAGCAGCGTCGGGACAGGGGGCGCAACCCAGCCCCAGCATTTT. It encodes CASSVGTGGATQPQHF.

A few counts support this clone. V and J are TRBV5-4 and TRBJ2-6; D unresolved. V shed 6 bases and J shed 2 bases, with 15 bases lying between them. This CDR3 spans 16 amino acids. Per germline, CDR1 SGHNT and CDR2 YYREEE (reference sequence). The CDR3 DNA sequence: TGTGCCAGCAACAGAGACGGATTAACTGGGGCCAACGTCCTGACTTTC. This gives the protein CASNRDGLTGANVLTF.

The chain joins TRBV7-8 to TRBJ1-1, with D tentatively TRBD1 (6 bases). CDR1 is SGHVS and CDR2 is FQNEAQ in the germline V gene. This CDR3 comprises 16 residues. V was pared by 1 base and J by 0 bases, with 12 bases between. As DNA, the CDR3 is TGTGCCAGCAGCTTAGATCCCGGGACAATGAACACTGAAGCTTTCTTT. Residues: CASSLDPGTMNTEAFF.

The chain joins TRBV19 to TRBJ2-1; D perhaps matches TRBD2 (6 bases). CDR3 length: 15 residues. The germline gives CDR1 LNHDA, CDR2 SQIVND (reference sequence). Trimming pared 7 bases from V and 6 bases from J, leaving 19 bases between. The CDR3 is CASKVGGNIVNEQFF. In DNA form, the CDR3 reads TGTGCCAGTAAAGTTGGCGGGAATATTGTCAATGAGCAGTTCTTC.

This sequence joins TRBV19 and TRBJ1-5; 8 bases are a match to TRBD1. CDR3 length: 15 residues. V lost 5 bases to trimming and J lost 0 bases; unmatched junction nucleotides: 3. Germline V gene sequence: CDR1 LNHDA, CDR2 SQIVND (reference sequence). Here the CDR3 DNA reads TGTGCCAGTAGTGCGGACAGGGATAGCAATCAGCCCCAGCATTTT. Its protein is CASSADRDSNQPQHF.

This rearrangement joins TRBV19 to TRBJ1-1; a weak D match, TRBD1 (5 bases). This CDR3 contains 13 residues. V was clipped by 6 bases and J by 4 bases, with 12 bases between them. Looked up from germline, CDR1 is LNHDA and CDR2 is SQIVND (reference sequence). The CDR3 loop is CASRRGDFTEAFF. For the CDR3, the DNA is TGTGCCAGTAGGCGGGGGGACTTCACTGAAGCTTTCTTT.

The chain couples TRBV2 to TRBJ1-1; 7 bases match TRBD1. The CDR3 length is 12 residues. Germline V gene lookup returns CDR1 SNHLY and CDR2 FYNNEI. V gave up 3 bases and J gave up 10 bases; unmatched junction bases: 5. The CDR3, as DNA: TGTGCCAGCAGTGATGAGGGACAGATAGCTTTCTTT. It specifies CASSDEGQIAFF.

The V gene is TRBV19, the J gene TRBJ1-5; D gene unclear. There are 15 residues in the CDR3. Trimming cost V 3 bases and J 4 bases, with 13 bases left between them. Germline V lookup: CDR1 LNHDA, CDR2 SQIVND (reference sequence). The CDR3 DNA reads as TGTGCCAGTAGTATTAGGGCGGGATCGAATCAGCCCCAGCATTTT. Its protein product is CASSIRAGSNQPQHF.

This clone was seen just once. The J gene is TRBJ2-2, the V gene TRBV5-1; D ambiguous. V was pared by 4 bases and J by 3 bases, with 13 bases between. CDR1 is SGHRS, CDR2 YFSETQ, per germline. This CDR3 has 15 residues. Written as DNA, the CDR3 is TGCGCCAGCAGCGAGGCTACTTCGTACACCGGGGAGCTGTTTTTT. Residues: CASSEATSYTGELFF.

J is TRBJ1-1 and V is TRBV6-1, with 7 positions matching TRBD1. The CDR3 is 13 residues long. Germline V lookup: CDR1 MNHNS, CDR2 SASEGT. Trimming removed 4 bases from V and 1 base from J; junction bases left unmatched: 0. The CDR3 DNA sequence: TGTGCCAGCAGTGGACAGGGGAACACTGAAGCTTTCTTT. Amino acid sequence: CASSGQGNTEAFF.

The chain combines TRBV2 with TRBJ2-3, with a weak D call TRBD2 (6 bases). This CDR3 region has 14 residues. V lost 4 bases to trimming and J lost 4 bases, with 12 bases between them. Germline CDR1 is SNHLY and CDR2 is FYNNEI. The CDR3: CASSGRDVSDTQYF. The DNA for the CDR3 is TGTGCCAGCAGTGGGCGGGATGTCTCAGATACGCAGTATTTT.

CDR3 nucleotides: TGTGCCAGCAGCCCAGAGGGCTACGAGCAGTACTTC. Protein product: CASSPEGYEQYF. The chain employs TRBV13 and TRBJ2-7; D is perhaps TRBD2 (5 bases). CDR1 and CDR2 from the germline V gene are PRHDT and FYEKMQ (reference sequence). The V end was cut by 5 bases, the J end by 3 bases, with 8 bases between. The CDR3 totals 12 residues.

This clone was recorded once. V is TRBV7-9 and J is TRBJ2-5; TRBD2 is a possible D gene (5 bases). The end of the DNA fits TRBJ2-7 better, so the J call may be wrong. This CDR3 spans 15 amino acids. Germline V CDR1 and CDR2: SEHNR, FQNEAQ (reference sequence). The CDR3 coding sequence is TGTGCCAGCAGCTTAGTTGGAGCGGCAACCTACGAGCAGTACTTC. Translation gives CASSLVGAATYEQYF.

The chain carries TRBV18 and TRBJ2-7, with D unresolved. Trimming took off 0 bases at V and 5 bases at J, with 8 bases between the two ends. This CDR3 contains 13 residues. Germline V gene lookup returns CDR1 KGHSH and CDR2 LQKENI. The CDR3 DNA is TGTGCCAGCTCACCACCGAGTTCGCACGAGCAGTACTTC. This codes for CASSPPSSHEQYF.

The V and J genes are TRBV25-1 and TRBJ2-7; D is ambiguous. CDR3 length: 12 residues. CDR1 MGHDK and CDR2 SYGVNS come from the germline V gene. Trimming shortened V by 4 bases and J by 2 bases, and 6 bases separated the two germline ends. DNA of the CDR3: TGTGCCAGCAGTGCCCGTACCTACGAGCAGTACTTC. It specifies CASSARTYEQYF.

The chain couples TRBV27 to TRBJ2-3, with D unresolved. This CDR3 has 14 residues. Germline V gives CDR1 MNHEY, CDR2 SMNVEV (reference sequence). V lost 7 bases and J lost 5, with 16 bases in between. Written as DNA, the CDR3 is TGTGCCAGCATCGCTCAGCGACCGGGAGATACGCAGTATTTT. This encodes CASIAQRPGDTQYF.

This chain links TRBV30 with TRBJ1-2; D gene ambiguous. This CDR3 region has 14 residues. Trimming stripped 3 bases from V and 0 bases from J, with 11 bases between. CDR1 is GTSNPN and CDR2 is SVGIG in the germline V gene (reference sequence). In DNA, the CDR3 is TGTGCCTGGAGCAACGGGGTATCTAACTATGGCTACACCTTC. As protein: CAWSNGVSNYGYTF.

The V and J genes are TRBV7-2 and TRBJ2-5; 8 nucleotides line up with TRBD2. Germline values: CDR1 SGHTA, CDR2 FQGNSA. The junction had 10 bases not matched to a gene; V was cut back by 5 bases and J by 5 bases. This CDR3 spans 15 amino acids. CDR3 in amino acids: CASSRTGTSFETQYF. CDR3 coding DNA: TGTGCCAGCAGCCGAACCGGGACTAGTTTCGAGACCCAGTACTTC.

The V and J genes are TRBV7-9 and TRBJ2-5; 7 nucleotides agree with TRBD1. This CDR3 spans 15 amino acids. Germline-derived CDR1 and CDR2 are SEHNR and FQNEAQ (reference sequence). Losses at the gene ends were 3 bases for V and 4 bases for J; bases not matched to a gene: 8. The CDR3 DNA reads TGTGCCAGCAGCTTGGGACAGCCTCCAGTAGAGACCCAGTACTTC. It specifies CASSLGQPPVETQYF.

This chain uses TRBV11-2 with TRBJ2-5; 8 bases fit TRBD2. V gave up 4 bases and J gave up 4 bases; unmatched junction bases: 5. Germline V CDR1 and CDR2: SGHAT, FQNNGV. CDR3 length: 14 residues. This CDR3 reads CASSSNLAGETQYF. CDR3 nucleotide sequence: TGTGCCAGCAGCTCGAATCTAGCGGGAGAGACCCAGTACTTC.

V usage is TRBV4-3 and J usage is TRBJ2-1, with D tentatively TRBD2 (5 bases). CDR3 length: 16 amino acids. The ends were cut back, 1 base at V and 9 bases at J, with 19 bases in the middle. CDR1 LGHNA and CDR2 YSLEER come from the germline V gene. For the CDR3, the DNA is TGCGCCAGCAGCCAAGGTATATTTGGGAGCTCCCGTGAGCAGTTCTTC. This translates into CASSQGIFGSSREQFF.

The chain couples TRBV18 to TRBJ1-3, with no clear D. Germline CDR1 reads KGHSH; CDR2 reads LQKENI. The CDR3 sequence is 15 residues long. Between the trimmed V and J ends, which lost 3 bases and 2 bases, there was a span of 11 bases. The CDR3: CASSPRGFAGNTIYF. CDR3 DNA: TGTGCCAGCTCACCGCGCGGCTTTGCTGGAAACACCATATATTTT.

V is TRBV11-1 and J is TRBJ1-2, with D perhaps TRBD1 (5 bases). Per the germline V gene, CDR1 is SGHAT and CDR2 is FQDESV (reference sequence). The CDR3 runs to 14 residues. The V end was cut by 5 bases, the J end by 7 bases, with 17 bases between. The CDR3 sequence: CASSITPGTSGYTF. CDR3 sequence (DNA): TGTGCCAGCAGCATCACGCCCGGGACTTCTGGCTACACCTTC.

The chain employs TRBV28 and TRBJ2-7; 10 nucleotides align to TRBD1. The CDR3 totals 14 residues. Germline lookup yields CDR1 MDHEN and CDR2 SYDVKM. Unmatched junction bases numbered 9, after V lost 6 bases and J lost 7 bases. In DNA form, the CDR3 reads TGTGCCAGCAGCAAGACAGGGGGCGCGAAAGAGCAGTACTTC. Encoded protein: CASSKTGGAKEQYF. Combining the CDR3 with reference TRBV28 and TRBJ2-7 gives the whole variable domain DVKVTQSSRYLVKRTGEKVFLECVQDMDHENMFWYRQDPGLGLRLIYFSYDVKMKEKGDIPEGYSVSREKKERFSLILESASTNQTSMYLCASSKTGGAKEQYFGPGTRLTVT.

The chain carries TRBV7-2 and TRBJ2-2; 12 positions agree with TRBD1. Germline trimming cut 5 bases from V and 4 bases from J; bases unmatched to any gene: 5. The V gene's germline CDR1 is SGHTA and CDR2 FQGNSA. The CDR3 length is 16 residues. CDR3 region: CASSPGQGARTGELFF. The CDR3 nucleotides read TGTGCCAGCAGCCCGGGACAGGGGGCGCGCACCGGGGAGCTGTTTTTT.

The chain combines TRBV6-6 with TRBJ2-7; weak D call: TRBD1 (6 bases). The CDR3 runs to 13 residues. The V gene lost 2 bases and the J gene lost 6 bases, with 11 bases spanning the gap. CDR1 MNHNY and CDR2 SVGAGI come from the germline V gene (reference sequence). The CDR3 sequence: CASSYVIRGEQYF. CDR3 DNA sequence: TGTGCCAGCAGTTACGTTATCAGGGGCGAGCAGTACTTC.

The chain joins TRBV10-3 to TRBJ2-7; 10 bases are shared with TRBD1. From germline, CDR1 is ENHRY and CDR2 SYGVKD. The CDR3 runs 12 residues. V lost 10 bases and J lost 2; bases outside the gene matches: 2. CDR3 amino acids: CATGTGAYEQYF. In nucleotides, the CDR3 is TGTGCCACGGGGACAGGGGCCTACGAGCAGTACTTC.

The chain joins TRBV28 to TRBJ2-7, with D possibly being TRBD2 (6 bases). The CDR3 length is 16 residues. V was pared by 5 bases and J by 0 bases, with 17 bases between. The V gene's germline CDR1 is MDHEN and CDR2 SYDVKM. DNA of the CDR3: TGTGCCAGCAGTCCCCCTAGAGGGAGGACCTCCTACGAGCAGTACTTC. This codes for CASSPPRGRTSYEQYF. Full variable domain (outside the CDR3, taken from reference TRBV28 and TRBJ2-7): DVKVTQSSRYLVKRTGEKVFLECVQDMDHENMFWYRQDPGLGLRLIYFSYDVKMKEKGDIPEGYSVSREKKERFSLILESASTNQTSMYLCASSPPRGRTSYEQYFGPGTRLTVT.

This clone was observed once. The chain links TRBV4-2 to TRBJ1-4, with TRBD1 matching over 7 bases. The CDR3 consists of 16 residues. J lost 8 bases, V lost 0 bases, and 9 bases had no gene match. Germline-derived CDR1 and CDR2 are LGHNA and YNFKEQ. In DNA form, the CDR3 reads TGTGCCAGCAGCCAAGATCGAGGGGGCCCCTGGGAAAAACTGTTTTTT. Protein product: CASSQDRGGPWEKLFF.

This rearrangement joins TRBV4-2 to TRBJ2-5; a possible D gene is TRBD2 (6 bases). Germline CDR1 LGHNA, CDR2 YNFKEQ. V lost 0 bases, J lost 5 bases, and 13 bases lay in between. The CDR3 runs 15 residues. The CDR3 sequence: CASSQDLFGGETQYF. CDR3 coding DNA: TGTGCCAGCAGCCAAGATCTATTTGGGGGGGAGACCCAGTACTTC.

Here the CDR3 reads CASKGQPANYGYTF. The CDR3, as DNA: TGTGCCAGTAAGGGACAGCCCGCTAACTATGGCTACACCTTC. The genes are TRBV6-5 and TRBJ1-2; 7 bases map to TRBD1. The V gene's germline CDR1 is MNHEY and CDR2 SVGAGI. The CDR3 covers 14 residues. The J segment lost 0 bases and the V segment lost 9 bases, leaving 7 bases of the junction unmatched.

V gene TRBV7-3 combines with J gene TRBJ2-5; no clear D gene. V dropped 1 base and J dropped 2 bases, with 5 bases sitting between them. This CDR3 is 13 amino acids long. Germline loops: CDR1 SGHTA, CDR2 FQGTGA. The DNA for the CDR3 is TGTGCCAGCAGCTTAATCGGTCAAGAGACCCAGTACTTC. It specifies CASSLIGQETQYF.